The 21 T cell receptor beta chains below come from one sample, sequenced in a study of type 1 regulatory T cells. TCRdb re-called the reads with MiXCR, one entry per CDR3 protein. This table has roughly 68,000 distinct CDR3 sequences, approximately 64% appearing once. Their cognate antigens are unknown. The specimen was cultured T cells, either the whole culture or a sorted T cell fraction (not recorded which). The subset was: Tr1-enriched cell product generated in vitro against host alloantigens. The receptors shown here come from a human donor in good health.

This chain uses TRBV9 with TRBJ2-1; 7 bases are shared with TRBD2. J was trimmed by 6 bases and V by 2 bases; bases with no gene match: 8. The germline CDR1 and CDR2 sequences are SGDLS and YYNGEE. CDR3 length: 15 residues. The CDR3 protein is CASSVQGGGGNEQFF. The CDR3 bases are TGTGCCAGCAGCGTCCAAGGTGGCGGGGGCAATGAGCAGTTCTTC.

The rearrangement links TRBV3-1 to TRBJ1-5; D is uncertain. In germline, CDR1 is LGHDT, CDR2 YNNKEL (reference sequence). The CDR3 loop spans 16 amino acids. Trimming took 1 base from V and 1 from J, leaving 11 bases between them. Here the CDR3 DNA reads TGTGCCAGCAGCCAAGTGAGGAGGGAGAGCAATCAGCCCCAGCATTTT. It translates to CASSQVRRESNQPQHF.

This clonotype has more than one count but fewer than ten. A junction end diverges from the germline sequence, so it may reflect a read error. CDR3 region: CASSLVGSGSGDTQYF. CDR3 coding DNA: TGCGCCAGCAGCTTGGTTGGTAGCGGGAGTGGAGATACCCAGTATTTT. V and J are TRBV5-1 and TRBJ2-3, with 9 positions matching TRBD2. CDR1 SGHRS and CDR2 YFSETQ come from the germline V gene. This CDR3 spans 16 amino acids.

V is TRBV7-2 and J is TRBJ2-5, with D perhaps TRBD2 (5 bases). Per germline, CDR1 SGHTA and CDR2 FQGNSA. The CDR3 is 16 residues long. V was clipped by 3 bases and J by 4 bases, with 18 bases between them. The CDR3 protein is CASSFIRPGGSETQYF. The CDR3 nucleotides read TGTGCCAGCAGCTTCATCCGGCCTGGAGGTTCAGAGACCCAGTACTTC.

V usage is TRBV6-2 or TRBV6-3 and J usage is TRBJ1-2; no firm D call. The CDR3 spans 13 residues. The germline gives CDR1 MNHEY, CDR2 SVGEGT. Trimming took 2 bases from V and 4 from J, leaving 8 bases between them. CDR3 coding DNA: TGTGCCAGCAGTTACGCCCAGTTCTATGGCTACACCTTC. This sequence encodes CASSYAQFYGYTF.

The chain joins TRBV4-1 to TRBJ2-5; D is uncertain. The CDR3 has 13 amino acids. Looked up from germline, CDR1 is MGHRA and CDR2 is YSYEKL. V dropped 2 bases and J dropped 5 bases, with 9 bases sitting between them. CDR3 sequence reads: CASSQLYAETQYF. For the CDR3, the DNA is TGCGCCAGCAGCCAATTGTATGCGGAGACCCAGTACTTC.

There are a few counts of this clonotype. The rearrangement uses TRBV12-3 or TRBV12-4 and TRBJ2-7, with no clear D. V was clipped by 6 bases and J by 6 bases, with 21 bases between them. CDR3 length: 15 residues. DNA of the CDR3: TGTGCCAGCAGACGATCCGGGCCCCGTATCTCCGAGCAGTACTTC. Amino acid sequence: CASRRSGPRISEQYF.

The V and J genes are TRBV3-1 and TRBJ2-3, with D possibly being TRBD1 or TRBD2 (5 bases each). The CDR3 is made up of 12 amino acids. Germline loops: CDR1 LGHDT, CDR2 YNNKEL (reference sequence). Trimming cost V 6 bases and J 4 bases, with 8 bases left between them. This CDR3 reads CASRRGPDTQYF. DNA of the CDR3: TGTGCCAGCAGACGGGGCCCAGATACGCAGTATTTT.

This clonotype was picked up a small number of times. The rearrangement joins TRBV5-1 to TRBJ2-1; maybe TRBD1 (5 bases). The CDR3 consists of 15 residues. The V gene's germline CDR1 is SGHRS and CDR2 YFSETQ. Between the trimmed V and J ends, which lost 0 bases and 5 bases, there was a span of 12 bases. CDR3 protein: CASSLGGASNNEQFF. As DNA, the CDR3 is TGCGCCAGCAGCTTGGGGGGCGCTTCCAACAATGAGCAGTTCTTC. The variable domain in full, with the rest retrieved from reference TRBV5-1 and TRBJ2-1, is KAGVTQTPRYLIKTRGQQVTLSCSPISGHRSVSWYQQTPGQGLQFLFEYFSETQRNKGNFPGRFSGRQFSNSRSEMNVSTLELGDSALYLCASSLGGASNNEQFFGPGTRLTVL.

The chain uses TRBV5-1 and TRBJ2-5; D not certain. Germline V gives CDR1 SGHRS, CDR2 YFSETQ. The ends were cut back, 5 bases at V and 5 bases at J, with 16 bases in the middle. This CDR3 region has 14 residues. The CDR3 nucleotides are TGCGCCAGCAGGCCGGGCGAACAAATGGAGACCCAGTACTTC. This codes for CASRPGEQMETQYF.

The chain couples TRBV6-2 or TRBV6-3 to TRBJ2-1, with D possibly TRBD1 on 6 matching bases. Trimming pared 5 bases from V and 10 bases from J, leaving 15 bases between. The germline V gene encodes CDR1 MNHEY and CDR2 SVGEGT. The CDR3 extends over 13 amino acids. Written as DNA, the CDR3 is TGTGCCAGCAGTCAGGTCGGCAGGGGAGAGCAGTTCTTC. This gives the protein CASSQVGRGEQFF.

The genes are TRBV20-1 and TRBJ1-5; D remains ambiguous. Between the trimmed V and J ends, which lost 3 bases and 6 bases, there was a span of 15 bases. The CDR3 sequence is 14 residues long. Germline lookup yields CDR1 DFQATT and CDR2 SNEGSKA (reference sequence). The CDR3 here is CSASQPLDGQPQHF. The CDR3 nucleotides are TGCAGTGCTAGCCAACCGCTGGACGGTCAGCCCCAGCATTTT.

The table lists this clonotype with a few counts. V and J are TRBV4-1 and TRBJ2-4; a possible D gene is TRBD1 (5 bases). The CDR3 is 17 amino acids. Germline assignment: CDR1 MGHRA and CDR2 YSYEKL. V was pared by 0 bases and J by 4 bases, with 16 bases between. This CDR3 reads CASSQDSWGSVKNIQYF. The CDR3 DNA follows: TGCGCCAGCAGCCAAGATTCTTGGGGCAGCGTTAAAAACATTCAGTACTTC.

The chain is built from TRBV7-9 and TRBJ2-5, with unresolved D. Trimming stripped 2 bases from V and 1 base from J, with 11 bases between. Germline assignment: CDR1 SEHNR and CDR2 FQNEAQ (reference sequence). CDR3 size: 15 residues. CDR3 loop: CASSLRQSGQETQYF. For the CDR3, the DNA is TGTGCCAGCAGCTTAAGGCAGAGTGGCCAAGAGACCCAGTACTTC. The full variable domain, completed using reference TRBV7-9 and TRBJ2-5, is DTGVSQNPRHKITKRGQNVTFRCDPISEHNRLYWYRQTLGQGPEFLTYFQNEAQLEKSRLLSDRFSAERPKGSFSTLEIQRTEQGDSAMYLCASSLRQSGQETQYFGPGTRLLVL.

This chain connects TRBV29-1 to TRBJ1-2; no reliable D call. Germline CDR1 SQVTM, CDR2 ANQGSEA. The CDR3 length is 15 residues. V dropped 5 bases and J dropped 4 bases, with 20 bases sitting between them. The CDR3 protein is CSVIGLPLSGYGYTF. For the CDR3, the DNA is TGCAGCGTTATCGGCTTACCTTTATCTGGCTATGGCTACACCTTC.

The sample holds a few counts of this clonotype. The rearrangement uses TRBV24-1 and TRBJ2-2; 8 bases line up with TRBD2. The CDR3 is 17 residues long. CDR1 is KGHDR, CDR2 SFDVKD, per germline. The junction had 9 bases not matched to a gene; V was cut back by 4 bases and J by 3 bases. CDR3 in amino acids: CATSDPSSGSYTGELFF. CDR3 in DNA: TGTGCCACCAGTGACCCCTCTAGCGGGTCATACACCGGGGAGCTGTTTTTT.

Worth noting for this clonotype: An end of the junction differs from the germline gene, which may be a read error. This rearrangement joins TRBV27 to TRBJ2-3; no clear D. This CDR3 is built from 14 residues. Germline values: CDR1 MNHEY, CDR2 SMNVEV (reference sequence). DNA for the CDR3: TGTGCCAGCACCGCCCCGGCAAGCACAGATGCGCAGTATTTT. Encoded protein: CASTAPASTDAQYF.

This clonotype was recorded a few times. The V call is TRBV20-1, the J call TRBJ2-7; D gene ambiguous. The V and J ends lost 3 bases and 5 bases respectively, with 17 bases between them. This CDR3 contains 14 residues. The germline V gene encodes CDR1 DFQATT and CDR2 SNEGSKA (reference sequence). This CDR3 is CSARPRKLLDEQYF. Written as DNA, the CDR3 is TGCAGTGCTAGGCCCCGGAAACTCTTGGACGAGCAGTACTTC.

This chain uses TRBV29-1 with TRBJ2-5; no firm D call. CDR3 length: 13 residues. The V gene lost 1 base and the J gene lost 5 bases, with 11 bases spanning the gap. CDR1 is SQVTM, CDR2 ANQGSEA, per germline. CDR3 nucleotide sequence: TGCAGCGTTGAAGGCCCCCTGAGTGAGACCCAGTACTTC. Protein sequence: CSVEGPLSETQYF.

The chain recombines TRBV27 with TRBJ2-7; a weak D match, TRBD1 (6 bases). Germline lookup yields CDR1 MNHEY and CDR2 SMNVEV (reference sequence). V dropped 7 bases and J dropped 6 bases, with 28 bases sitting between them. The CDR3 runs 17 residues. CDR3 sequence (DNA): TGTGCCAGCAAACTTTCGTCAGGGGTCCCTGGATTGGGCGAGCAGTACTTC. Translating it yields CASKLSSGVPGLGEQYF.

This sequence joins TRBV6-2 or TRBV6-3 and TRBJ2-5; D perhaps matches TRBD2 (6 bases). Germline V lookup: CDR1 MNHEY, CDR2 SVGEGT. Deletions cut 3 bases from V and 5 bases from J, with 16 bases between. The length of the CDR3 is 15 residues. CDR3 in DNA: TGTGCCAGCAGTTATCGGGGGAGCGGGCAGGAGACCCAGTACTTC. It translates to CASSYRGSGQETQYF.